This T cell receptor beta chain is from a study of blood T cell repertoires in COVID-19. Overall study: Whether acute or convalescent, the COVID-19 samples came from the United States, Italy and Spain. Sources were T cells, B-cell-depleted T cells, or PBMCs; the material itself was cDNA or gDNA.

This CDR3 comprises 14 residues. Germline V gives CDR1 MNHEY, CDR2 SMNVEV (reference sequence). For this clone: One junction end disagrees with the germline gene, perhaps due to a read error.

Generated by immunoSEQ multiplex PCR, the TCRdb table keeps only in-frame clones and is missing some. The top ten hold 0.9% to 1.2% of the sample, which has fewer than 300,000 clones, approximately 90% seen once. Membership in each cohort depended on participant-reported clinical history. Donors in Cohort 3 who had recovered were those with two negative PCRs, healthcare professional clearance, or resolution of their symptoms. The chain employs TRBV27 and TRBJ2-4, with TRBD2 as a possible D gene (6 bases). This TCR was recovered from a woman in her 30s who had recovered from COVID-19. Sample: PBMCs or T cells enriched from blood (not recorded which). The CDR3 protein is CASRTGLDINLQYF. CDR3 DNA: TGTGCCAGCAGGACGGGACTGGACATAAACCTTCAGTACTTC.